The sequence of this T cell receptor beta chain was determined in a study of T cells in Graves' hyperthyroidism and ophthalmopathy. Study overall: The authors collected peripheral blood at initial diagnosis, before any treatment. General observations from the study: Within blood appeared most thyroid clonotypes that had expanded above 0.001. A median about 6.2 months before onset, the model predicted ophthalmopathy.

This clonotype appeared a few times. The antigen is not known. Out of approximately 10 ml of fresh peripheral blood came the PBMCs. The investigators amplified TCR beta CDR3 regions from RNA transcripts. TCR CDR3 regions were first amplified by RT-PCR with HTBI primers. TCRdb re-analysed the multiplex PCR reads in MiXCR, keeping a single row per CDR3 protein. The data contain hundreds of thousands of distinct CDR3 sequences, less than 25% of them singletons. The CDR3 runs to 15 residues. Germline loops: CDR1 SGHRS, CDR2 YFSETQ. V lost 2 bases and J lost 0, with 9 bases in between. This receptor was taken from a young man with Graves' ophthalmopathy. The genes are TRBV5-1 and TRBJ1-3, with D hard to call. The sample consisted of blood. The CDR3 region is CASSLPESSGNTIYF. The CDR3 DNA sequence: TGCGCCAGCAGCTTACCAGAATCCTCTGGAAACACCATATATTTT.